The 14 T cell receptor beta chains below come from one sample, sequenced in a study of blood T cell repertoires in COVID-19. Clones were sequenced by immunoSEQ multiplex PCR, and TCRdb holds only the in-frame ones, with some missing. The sample lists a few hundred thousand clones; about four fifths were seen once. Sequenced material: peripheral blood. These receptors were taken from a woman aged 40 to 50 who had recovered from COVID-19.

The rearrangement links TRBV28 to TRBJ2-7; TRBD1 matches 9 bases. Unmatched junction bases numbered 10, after V lost 6 bases and J lost 1 base. The germline CDR1 and CDR2 sequences are MDHEN and SYDVKM. The CDR3 has 16 residues. CDR3 amino acids: CASRRQGGVGSYEQYF. The DNA for the CDR3 is TGTGCCAGCAGACGACAGGGGGGTGTTGGGTCCTACGAGCAGTACTTC.

The CDR3 sequence is CATSEPRQGGETQYF. CDR3 DNA: TGTGCCACCAGTGAGCCTAGACAGGGTGGAGAGACCCAGTACTTC. This chain links TRBV24-1 with TRBJ2-5; 7 nucleotides agree with TRBD1. Germline V gene lookup returns CDR1 KGHDR and CDR2 SFDVKD. The CDR3 sequence is 15 residues long. Trimming took 4 bases from V and 4 from J; bases not matched to a gene: 8.

The chain carries TRBV10-2 and TRBJ2-7; TRBD1 might be the D (5 bases). V lost 8 bases and J 3 bases, leaving 5 bases between the germline ends. Germline assignment: CDR1 WSHSY and CDR2 SAAADI. The CDR3 is 10 residues long. The CDR3 here is CASGHYEQYF. The DNA of the CDR3 is TGCGCCAGCGGACACTACGAGCAGTACTTC.

The V gene is TRBV19, the J gene TRBJ2-1; TRBD1 matches 7 bases. The CDR3 covers 15 residues. V shed 6 bases, J shed 5 bases, and the junction held 10 bases outside the gene matches. CDR1 and CDR2 from the germline V gene are LNHDA and SQIVND (reference sequence). The CDR3 DNA sequence: TGTGCCAGTAGGCCCCGGTCAGGGGGACACAATGAGCAGTTCTTC. This encodes CASRPRSGGHNEQFF.

Only one count was recorded for this clone. The chain uses TRBV19 and TRBJ2-3; TRBD1 matches at 9 bases. This CDR3 has 15 amino acids. Looked up from germline, CDR1 is LNHDA and CDR2 is SQIVND (reference sequence). Unmatched junction bases numbered 9, after V lost 7 bases and J lost 4 bases. The DNA of the CDR3 is TGTGCCAGTAAGGTCGAGGACAGGGGTGCAGATACGCAGTATTTT. This encodes CASKVEDRGADTQYF.

The J gene is TRBJ2-1, the V gene TRBV5-1, with 7 bases fitting TRBD2. Unmatched junction bases numbered 5, after V lost 5 bases and J lost 0 bases. This CDR3 contains 15 residues. The germline V gene has CDR1 SGHRS and CDR2 YFSETQ. In nucleotides, the CDR3 is TGCGCCAGCAGGCAAGGCGGGAGCTCCTACAATGAGCAGTTCTTC. It yields the protein CASRQGGSSYNEQFF.

The rearrangement joins TRBV28 to TRBJ1-4; TRBD1 might be the D (5 bases). This CDR3 is built from 15 residues. In germline, CDR1 is MDHEN, CDR2 SYDVKM. V lost 3 bases to trimming and J lost 1 base, with 9 bases between them. CDR3 sequence (DNA): TGTGCCAGCAGTTTCCAGGGCCTAACTAATGAAAAACTGTTTTTT. Its protein is CASSFQGLTNEKLFF.

This chain uses TRBV9 with TRBJ1-1; D may be TRBD1 (6 bases). The CDR3 covers 15 residues. From germline, CDR1 is SGDLS and CDR2 YYNGEE. V was clipped by 0 bases and J by 3 bases, with 12 bases between them. Here the CDR3 DNA reads TGTGCCAGCAGCGTAGGTACAGGGATTGACACTGAAGCTTTCTTT. Translated: CASSVGTGIDTEAFF.

The V gene is TRBV7-2, the J gene TRBJ1-3; unclear D gene. Germline V gene data show CDR1 as SGHTA and CDR2 as FQGNSA. The CDR3 runs 15 residues. V lost 2 bases to trimming and J lost 2 bases, with 10 bases between them. The CDR3 is CASSLREGTGNTIYF. Here the CDR3 DNA reads TGTGCCAGCAGCTTACGGGAAGGGACTGGAAACACCATATATTTT.

This clone has a single count. The genes are TRBV28 and TRBJ2-7; D is undetermined. Germline CDR1 and CDR2: MDHEN and SYDVKM. This CDR3 has 12 amino acids. The CDR3 here is CGAQSSSYEQYF. The CDR3 nucleotides read TGTGGAGCCCAGTCTAGCTCCTACGAGCAGTACTTC. The complete variable domain, with remaining parts taken from reference TRBV28 and TRBJ2-7, reads DVKVTQSSRYLVKRTGEKVFLECVQDMDHENMFWYRQDPGLGLRLIYFSYDVKMKEKGDIPEGYSVSREKKERFSLILESASTNQTSMYLCGAQSSSYEQYFGPGTRLTVT.

Comments on this clone: Other nucleotide sequences from this sample produce the same CDR3. This chain connects TRBV7-2 to TRBJ2-5; D call uncertain. The CDR3 extends over 11 amino acids. V lost 3 bases and J 5 bases, leaving 4 bases between the germline ends. Germline CDR1 reads SGHTA; CDR2 reads FQGNSA. The DNA of the CDR3 is TGTGCCAGCAGCTTCAGTGAGACCCAGTACTTC. It specifies CASSFSETQYF.

The count of this clone is one. The rearrangement uses TRBV5-1 and TRBJ1-5; 8 bases line up with TRBD1. Germline CDR1 is SGHRS and CDR2 is YFSETQ. The J segment lost 0 bases and the V segment lost 4 bases, leaving 6 bases of the junction unmatched. The CDR3 is 16 amino acids. The CDR3 nucleotides are TGCGCCAGCAGCCTCGGGACAGGAGGTAGCAATCAGCCCCAGCATTTT. It encodes CASSLGTGGSNQPQHF.

The genes are TRBV6-6 and TRBJ1-5, with D possibly being TRBD1 (6 bases). Trimming shortened V by 0 bases and J by 11 bases, and 14 bases separated the two germline ends. CDR1 and CDR2 (germline): MNHNY, SVGAGI (reference sequence). The CDR3 has 14 residues. In nucleotides, the CDR3 is TGTGCCAGCAGTTACTCGAAGGGGGAAGGGGCCCAGCATTTT. Amino acid sequence: CASSYSKGEGAQHF.

The V call is TRBV7-9, the J call TRBJ2-5, with 7 nucleotides matching TRBD2. Germline V CDR1 and CDR2: SEHNR, FQNEAQ (reference sequence). Trimming removed 5 bases from V and 1 base from J; junction bases left unmatched: 7. The CDR3 runs 15 residues. This CDR3 is CASSPKGTTQETQYF. In DNA, the CDR3 is TGTGCCAGCAGCCCAAAAGGGACTACCCAAGAGACCCAGTACTTC.